Listed here are 27 T cell receptor beta chains from one sample, sequenced in a study of identical twins. One entry per CDR3 protein, called by TCRdb with MiXCR from the 5' RACE reads. The sample lists hundreds of thousands of distinct CDR3 sequences, roughly 8% seen once, with more than 0.75% in the top ten. These same data were also listed under a study on yellow fever vaccine responses in identical twins.

The specimen sequenced was PBMCs. The receptors were sampled from a woman younger than 35 in good health.

This clonotype occurred many times. CDR3 coding DNA: TGCAGCGCCTTGGACTACGAGCAGTACTTC. Protein sequence: CSALDYEQYF. V gene TRBV29-1 combines with J gene TRBJ2-7, with no clear D. This CDR3 is built from 10 residues. V was clipped by 7 bases and J by 3 bases, with 7 bases between them. Germline V gives CDR1 SQVTM, CDR2 ANQGSEA.

The genes are TRBV6-2 or TRBV6-3 and TRBJ2-5; D unresolved. Trimming pared 5 bases from V and 5 bases from J, leaving 21 bases between. The CDR3 runs 16 residues. In germline, CDR1 is MNHEY, CDR2 SVGEGT. DNA for the CDR3: TGTGCCAGCAGTATTCCGCTCGGCCGCGCGACGGAGACCCAGTACTTC. Its protein product is CASSIPLGRATETQYF.

The chain is built from TRBV3-1 and TRBJ2-7; 8 bases are a match to TRBD2. Germline assignment: CDR1 LGHDT and CDR2 YNNKEL (reference sequence). This CDR3 comprises 17 residues. V shed 4 bases and J 0 bases; nucleotides not matched to a gene: 11. The CDR3 DNA is TGTGCCAGCAGCCCCTACCCGAGAGCGGGGGCCTCCTACGAGCAGTACTTC. This sequence encodes CASSPYPRAGASYEQYF.

The table lists this clonotype with a few counts. The V gene is TRBV7-9, the J gene TRBJ2-3, with 8 bases matching TRBD2. V lost 3 bases to trimming and J lost 2 bases; unmatched junction nucleotides: 7. CDR3 length: 16 amino acids. The V gene's germline CDR1 is SEHNR and CDR2 FQNEAQ (reference sequence). CDR3: CASSFGSGVFTDTQYF. CDR3 in DNA: TGTGCCAGCAGCTTCGGTAGCGGGGTTTTCACAGATACGCAGTATTTT. The variable domain in full, with the rest retrieved from reference TRBV7-9 and TRBJ2-3, is DTGVSQNPRHKITKRGQNVTFRCDPISEHNRLYWYRQTLGQGPEFLTYFQNEAQLEKSRLLSDRFSAERPKGSFSTLEIQRTEQGDSAMYLCASSFGSGVFTDTQYFGPGTRLTVL.

This clonotype has just a few counts. The CDR3 loop is CASSVPRAGGQETQYF. CDR3 DNA sequence: TGTGCCAGCAGCGTACCTAGAGCGGGGGGCCAAGAGACCCAGTACTTC. The rearrangement links TRBV9 to TRBJ2-5; 9 nucleotides match TRBD2. Looked up from germline, CDR1 is SGDLS and CDR2 is YYNGEE. The V and J ends lost 1 base and 1 base, in that order; junction bases with no gene match: 5. This CDR3 spans 16 amino acids.

V and J are TRBV5-1 and TRBJ1-6, with no clear D. Germline CDR1 is SGHRS and CDR2 is YFSETQ. The V end was cut by 2 bases, the J end by 7 bases, with 7 bases between. CDR3 size: 13 residues. CDR3 protein: CASSFQMNSPLHF. The CDR3 DNA sequence: TGCGCCAGCAGCTTCCAGATGAATTCACCCCTCCACTTT.

The chain carries TRBV2 and TRBJ2-2; D unresolved. Germline values: CDR1 SNHLY, CDR2 FYNNEI. CDR3 length equals 16 residues. Trimming shortened V by 2 bases and J by 0 bases, and 10 bases separated the two germline ends. CDR3 sequence reads: CASSEQFVANTGELFF. The DNA of the CDR3 is TGTGCCAGCAGTGAACAGTTCGTCGCGAACACCGGGGAGCTGTTTTTT.

The rearrangement links TRBV2 to TRBJ2-7; D not resolved. CDR1 and CDR2 (germline): SNHLY, FYNNEI. The V gene lost 11 bases and the J gene lost 2 bases, with 13 bases spanning the gap. CDR3 length: 12 residues. CDR3 sequence reads: CAGRAGTYEQYF. The CDR3, as DNA: TGTGCCGGACGGGCAGGAACCTACGAGCAGTACTTC. Full variable domain (missing parts from reference TRBV2 and TRBJ2-7): EPEVTQTPSHQVTQMGQEVILRCVPISNHLYFYWYRQILGQKVEFLVSFYNNEISEKSEIFDDQFSVERPDGSNFTLKIRSTKLEDSAMYFCAGRAGTYEQYFGPGTRLTVT.

The table lists this clonotype with many counts. The chain joins TRBV12-3 or TRBV12-4 to TRBJ2-6, with D unresolved. The CDR3 runs 15 residues. V lost 1 base and J lost 2, with 6 bases in between. CDR3 residues: CASSLGAAGANVLTF. CDR3 nucleotide sequence: TGTGCCAGCAGTTTAGGTGCCGCTGGGGCCAACGTCCTGACTTTC.

This clonotype was counted ten times or more. The V gene is TRBV20-1, the J gene TRBJ2-1; tentative D call: TRBD2 (6 bases). V was cut by 3 bases and J by 3 bases, with 12 bases left in between. The CDR3 runs to 14 residues. Germline V gene lookup returns CDR1 DFQATT and CDR2 SNEGSKA (reference sequence). The CDR3 nucleotides read TGCAGTGCTAGGAGGCTAGCGCTCTACAATGAGCAGTTCTTC. Protein: CSARRLALYNEQFF.

The chain links TRBV7-8 to TRBJ1-1; no reliable D call. Trimming removed 5 bases at V and 0 bases at J, with 19 bases between. The V gene's germline CDR1 is SGHVS and CDR2 FQNEAQ. The CDR3 totals 17 residues. CDR3 loop: CASSPQRRLLMNTEAFF. Written as DNA, the CDR3 is TGTGCCAGCAGCCCCCAACGTCGTCTACTCATGAACACTGAAGCTTTCTTT.

In its sample, this clonotype was seen a few times. The chain recombines TRBV13 with TRBJ2-5; no reliable D call. This CDR3 has 14 amino acids. V gave up 3 bases and J gave up 0 bases, with 8 bases separating them. Per germline, CDR1 PRHDT and CDR2 FYEKMQ (reference sequence). This chain's CDR3 is CASSFATNQETQYF. The CDR3 nucleotides read TGTGCCAGCAGCTTCGCGACCAACCAAGAGACCCAGTACTTC.

V gene TRBV18 combines with J gene TRBJ2-5; D perhaps matches TRBD1 (5 bases). Germline V lookup: CDR1 KGHSH, CDR2 LQKENI. Trimming removed 4 bases at V and 1 base at J, with 7 bases between. This CDR3 contains 13 residues. The CDR3: CASSLDIQETQYF. The CDR3 DNA reads as TGTGCCAGCTCACTGGACATCCAAGAGACCCAGTACTTC.

Many counts were recorded for this clonotype. V gene TRBV15 combines with J gene TRBJ1-2; weak D call: TRBD1 (6 bases). The ends were cut back, 1 base at V and 4 bases at J, with 16 bases in the middle. The germline CDR1 and CDR2 sequences are LNHNV and YYDKDF (reference sequence). CDR3 size: 16 residues. The CDR3 reads CATSRAVGTSSYGYTF. CDR3 coding DNA: TGTGCCACCAGCAGAGCCGTAGGGACATCCAGCTATGGCTACACCTTC.

This rearrangement joins TRBV24-1 to TRBJ2-7; D possibly matches TRBD1 or TRBD2 (6 bases each). The CDR3 covers 14 residues. V lost 6 bases and J lost 3, with 14 bases in between. Germline V gene data show CDR1 as KGHDR and CDR2 as SFDVKD. CDR3 nucleotide sequence: TGTGCCACCAGTAATTCGGGGGCGAACTACGAGCAGTACTTC. This translates into CATSNSGANYEQYF.

This clonotype was observed a few times. The V call is TRBV19, the J call TRBJ2-1, with 8 bases lining up with TRBD2. The V and J ends lost 8 bases and 4 bases, in that order; junction bases with no gene match: 22. The CDR3 covers 19 residues. Germline lookup yields CDR1 LNHDA and CDR2 SQIVND (reference sequence). The CDR3: CASSFGAILLAGPYNEQFF. For the CDR3, the DNA is TGTGCCAGTTCATTCGGAGCTATCCTTCTAGCGGGTCCTTACAATGAGCAGTTCTTC.

There are a few counts of this clonotype. The V and J genes are TRBV9 and TRBJ2-7, with D perhaps matching TRBD1 (6 bases). Germline CDR1 reads SGDLS; CDR2 reads YYNGEE. The CDR3 contains 14 residues. V dropped 3 bases and J dropped 0 bases, with 10 bases sitting between them. The DNA for the CDR3 is TGTGCCAGCAGCGGACGACAGGTCTCCTACGAGCAGTACTTC. It is translated as CASSGRQVSYEQYF.

A few counts support this clonotype. One end of the junction fails to match germline, which may point to a read error. DNA of the CDR3: TGTGCCAGCAGCCTAGACCGCCGGACAGGGAGCACAGATACGCAGTATTTT. Protein product: CASSLDRRTGSTDTQYF. The chain employs TRBV11-2 and TRBJ2-3; 8 nucleotides agree with TRBD1. The length of the CDR3 is 17 residues. Germline V gene data show CDR1 as SGHAT and CDR2 as FQNNGV.

This clonotype was seen repeatedly, ten times or more. J is TRBJ2-3 and V is TRBV4-3; 12 bases line up with TRBD2. V gave up 2 bases and J gave up 3 bases; unmatched junction bases: 6. CDR3 length: 17 amino acids. The germline gives CDR1 LGHNA, CDR2 YSLEER. CDR3 amino acids: CASSQHALAGGTDTQYF. In DNA form, the CDR3 reads TGCGCCAGCAGCCAACATGCACTAGCGGGAGGAACAGATACGCAGTATTTT.

The gene calls are TRBV5-5 and TRBJ1-1; no reliable D call. V lost 5 bases, J lost 10 bases, and 15 bases lay in between. CDR1 is SGHKS and CDR2 is YYEKEE in the germline V gene (reference sequence). The CDR3 is 12 amino acids. CDR3 in DNA: TGTGCCAGCAGTCTCAGCTGGGCTGGAGCTTTCTTT. Protein product: CASSLSWAGAFF.

This clonotype was seen only a few times. The J gene is TRBJ2-1, the V gene TRBV5-6; 7 nucleotides align to TRBD2. Germline-derived CDR1 and CDR2 are SGHDT and YYEEEE. The CDR3 runs to 16 residues. Trimming removed 3 bases from V and 0 bases from J; junction bases left unmatched: 6. The CDR3 protein is CASSWGGLYSYNEQFF. For the CDR3, the DNA is TGTGCCAGCAGCTGGGGGGGACTGTACTCCTACAATGAGCAGTTCTTC.

The V gene is TRBV12-3 or TRBV12-4, the J gene TRBJ2-2; D is ambiguous. The V end lost 6 bases, the J end lost 9 bases, and 17 bases lay between the germline ends. The CDR3 spans 14 residues. CDR3 bases: TGTGCCAGCAGCAAGGCTCAAAAGGTCTGGGAGCTGTTTTTT. This translates into CASSKAQKVWELFF.

Many counts were recorded for this clonotype. The chain has TRBV5-6 and TRBJ2-3; TRBD1 is a possible D gene (6 bases). The CDR3 loop spans 12 amino acids. Trimming stripped 5 bases from V and 7 bases from J, with 11 bases between. The germline gives CDR1 SGHDT, CDR2 YYEEEE. CDR3 bases: TGTGCCAGCAGACTGGGGGCTAATACGCAGTATTTT. This encodes CASRLGANTQYF.

This clonotype was seen ten or more times. The chain couples TRBV29-1 to TRBJ2-7, with D perhaps matching TRBD1 or TRBD2 (5 bases each). CDR1 and CDR2 (germline): SQVTM, ANQGSEA. This CDR3 is built from 13 residues. V was shortened by 5 bases and J by 2 bases, with 13 bases between the two germline ends. In nucleotides, the CDR3 is TGCAGCGTTTCCGGGACGGAAACCTACGAGCAGTACTTC. Amino acids: CSVSGTETYEQYF.

This clonotype was found many times. The chain combines TRBV6-2 or TRBV6-3 with TRBJ2-3, with 14 bases matching TRBD2. J lost 6 bases, V lost 6 bases, and 5 bases had no gene match. The CDR3 runs 15 residues. The germline V gene encodes CDR1 MNHEY and CDR2 SVGEGT. CDR3 sequence reads: CASRMGLAGADTQYF. DNA for the CDR3: TGTGCCAGCAGGATGGGACTAGCGGGAGCCGATACGCAGTATTTT.

This clonotype has a count of ten or more. The chain carries TRBV10-3 and TRBJ2-3; D not resolved. TRBJ1-5 explains the end of the DNA better; the J call may be wrong. The germline gives CDR1 ENHRY, CDR2 SYGVKD. The CDR3 length is 14 residues. The CDR3: CAISETSTSSGQHF. The CDR3 DNA sequence: TGTGCCATCAGTGAGACGTCGACGTCCTCCGGACAGCATTTT.

The chain is built from TRBV20-1 and TRBJ2-4; TRBD2 agrees at 11 bases. J was trimmed by 4 bases and V by 2 bases; bases with no gene match: 16. The CDR3 has 19 amino acids. From germline, CDR1 is DFQATT and CDR2 SNEGSKA (reference sequence). CDR3 amino acids: CSARPRPLTSGSSKNIQYF. The CDR3, as DNA: TGCAGTGCTAGACCCCGCCCCCTTACTAGCGGGAGTTCAAAAAACATTCAGTACTTC.